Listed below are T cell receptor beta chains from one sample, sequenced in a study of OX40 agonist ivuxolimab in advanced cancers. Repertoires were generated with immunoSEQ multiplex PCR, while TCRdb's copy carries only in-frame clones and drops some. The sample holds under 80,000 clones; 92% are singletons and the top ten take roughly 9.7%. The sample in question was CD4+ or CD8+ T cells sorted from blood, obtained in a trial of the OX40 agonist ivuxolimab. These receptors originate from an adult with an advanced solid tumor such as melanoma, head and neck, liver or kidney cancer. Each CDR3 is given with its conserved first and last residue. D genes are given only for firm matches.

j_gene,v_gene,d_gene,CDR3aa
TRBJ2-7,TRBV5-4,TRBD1,CASSLATGADYEQYF
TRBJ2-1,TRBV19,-,CASSFNNEQFF
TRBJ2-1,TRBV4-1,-,CASSPTSVFDEQFF
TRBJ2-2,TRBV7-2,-,CASSLGVIRGAHGELFF
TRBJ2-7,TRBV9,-,CASSAQGSSYEQYF
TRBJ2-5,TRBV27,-,CASSPSAETQYF
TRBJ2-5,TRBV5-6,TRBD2,CASSLAPSGASLGETQYF
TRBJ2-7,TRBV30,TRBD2,CAWSRSGVAYEQYF
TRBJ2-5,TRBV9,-,CASSAYGETQYF
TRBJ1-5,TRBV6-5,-,CASSPHNQPQHF
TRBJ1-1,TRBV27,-,CASSLQMNTEAFF
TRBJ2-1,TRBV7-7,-,CASSLDISSYNEQFF
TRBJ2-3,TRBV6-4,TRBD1,CASSDSQGADTQYF
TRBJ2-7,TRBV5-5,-,CASSSTYEQYF
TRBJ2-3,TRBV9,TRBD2,CASSYSGTNTDTQYF
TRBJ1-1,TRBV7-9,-,CASTQGGGTEAFF
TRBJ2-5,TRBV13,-,CASSSEGLRYQETQYF
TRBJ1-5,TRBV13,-,CASSWGRRDQPQHF
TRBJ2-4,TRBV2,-,CASTDPGAKNIQYF
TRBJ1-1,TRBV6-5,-,CASTIRQGITEAFF
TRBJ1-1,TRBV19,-,CASSINARVVSSLAFF
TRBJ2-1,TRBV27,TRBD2,CASRSQRGGHNEQFF
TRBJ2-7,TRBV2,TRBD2,CAGGSGVYEQYF
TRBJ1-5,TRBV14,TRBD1,CASSQGRQGPPNQPQHF
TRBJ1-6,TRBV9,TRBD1,CASSDGAGGQVSPLHF
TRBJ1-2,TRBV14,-,CASSLGQAWFYGYTF
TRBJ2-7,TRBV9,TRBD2,CASSANGGAYEQYF
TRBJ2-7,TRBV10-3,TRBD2,CAIGGDRDVAYEQYF
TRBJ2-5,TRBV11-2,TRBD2,CASSLGTSGVETQYF
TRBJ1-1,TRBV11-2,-,CASSLDQGTWDGEAFF
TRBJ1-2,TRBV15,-,CATIAGGGRPNYGYTF
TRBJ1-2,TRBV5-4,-,CASSSIYGYTF
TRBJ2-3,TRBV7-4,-,CASSLDGQEGTDTQYF
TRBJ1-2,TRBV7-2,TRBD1,CASSLRQGAHGYTF
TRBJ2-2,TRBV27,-,CASSLGTGELFF
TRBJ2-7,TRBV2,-,CASSKDKSSYEQYF
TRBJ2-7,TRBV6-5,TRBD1,CASSYSEGQVSYEQYF
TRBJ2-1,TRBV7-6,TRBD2,CASSLASVAGGHNNEQFF
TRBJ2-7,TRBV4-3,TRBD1,CASSQRDRGYEQYF
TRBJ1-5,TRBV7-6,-,CASSLGALQPQHF
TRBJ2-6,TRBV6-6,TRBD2,CASSLGLAGITNVLTF
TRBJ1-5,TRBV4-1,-,CASSQERDGDQPQHF
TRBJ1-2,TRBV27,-,CASSSPTGIDGYTF
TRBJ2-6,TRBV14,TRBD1,CASSQADAWDSGPGTAGANVLTF
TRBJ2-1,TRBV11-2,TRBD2,CASSLSLAGAYNEQFF
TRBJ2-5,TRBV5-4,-,CASSVRGGPREETQYF
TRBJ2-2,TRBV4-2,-,CASSQDGDREGTGELFF
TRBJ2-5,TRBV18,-,CASSPPQGWETQYF
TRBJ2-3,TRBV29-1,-,CSVYDGGTQYF
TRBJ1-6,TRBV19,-,CASSISQLSPLHF
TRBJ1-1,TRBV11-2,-,CASSIEGSDEAFF
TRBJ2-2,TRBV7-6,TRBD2,CASSLVAGASDTGELFF
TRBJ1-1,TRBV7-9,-,CASSLGYTEAFF
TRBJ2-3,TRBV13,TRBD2,CASRLVRTSGFTDTQYF
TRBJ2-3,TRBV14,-,CASSPPGSSTDTQYF
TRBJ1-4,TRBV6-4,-,CASPEVCEKLFF
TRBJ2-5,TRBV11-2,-,CASSLGLAWASLVETQYF